The T cell receptor (beta chain) under discussion was sequenced for a study of PD-1 blockade in classical Hodgkin lymphoma. Turning to the study itself: Administration of nivolumab to patients was at 3 mg/kg intravenously every 2 weeks.

Points on this clone: Antigen: not known.

TCRdb's copy holds only in-frame clones and misses some; the assay was immunoSEQ multiplex PCR. The repertoire has roughly 50,000 clones, around 86% of them found once; the top ten carry 6.5% to 8.5%. General study findings and limits: Healthy donors reportedly exceeded newly diagnosed patients in baseline TCR diversity. CD4+ TCR diversity climbed significantly by C4D1, unlike CD8+ TCR diversity. Reasons behind the repertoire differences stay unclear, perhaps disease activity or earlier therapy.

The length of the CDR3 is 16 residues. CDR1 and CDR2 from the germline V gene are MNHEY and SVGAGI. V was cut by 0 bases and J by 0 bases, with 9 bases left in between. Time point here: cycle 4 day 1 (C4D1), after six to seven weeks of nivolumab. Autologous stem cell transplantation was followed by relapse in every patient, and brentuximab vedotin exposure varied. The receptor comes from a human donor with classical Hodgkin lymphoma. This chain connects TRBV6-5 to TRBJ2-1; D is unclear. The specimen comprised peripheral blood mononuclear cells (PBMCs), sampled before the fourth cycle of nivolumab. This CDR3 is CASSYSSTDSYNEQFF. CDR3 nucleotide sequence: TGTGCCAGCAGTTACTCAAGCACGGACTCCTACAATGAGCAGTTCTTC.